This T cell receptor beta chain was recorded in a study of shared clonotypes between healthy human individuals (dated by TCRdb to 2018 to 2020). In the study overall: The cohort included a few men and a couple of women between 18 and 49 years of age. For each donor, CD4 naive and CD4 memory were each given three plates, CD8 naive was given two plates, and CD8 memory was given one plate. To estimate repertoire size and how much clonotypes are shared between individuals, the study performed deep sequencing of blood TCR repertoires from roughly five healthy adults. To increase sequencing depth and limit assay-specific biases, different laboratories used diverse techniques to prepare libraries and sequence TCR repertoires. Leukapheresis yielded between about 0.94 and 8.9 billion PBMCs per donor.

Comment on this clone: Its antigen target is currently unknown. With a far larger clone one base away, a read error is the likely cause.

Overall results and qualifications from the work: Rarefaction of sorted-subset datasets indicated incomplete sequencing despite the large sequencing depth. Sampling was restricted to blood, and TCR repertoires in tissues likely differ from the TCR repertoires found in blood. Across several donors, roughly 5.1% of naive CD4, more than 3% of naive CD8, under 2.5% of memory CD4, and approximately 0.4% of memory CD8 clonotypes were shared. The small number of donors limited the genetic and exposure-history diversity represented. Clonotypes shared by all four sorted-subset donors showed higher generation probabilities than non-shared clonotypes. Larger estimated clonotype richness was generally found for naive subsets than for memory subsets. Based on pairwise subsampling, the degree of clonotype sharing among donors was expected to be affected by sequencing depth.

TCR CDR3 regions were amplified from genomic DNA by multiplex PCR using the deep immunoSEQ assay. Genomic DNA extracted from each cell subset was distributed evenly over all wells of several immunoSEQ 96-well plates, and each plate served as one replicate. For sorted subsets, roughly 200 ng of genomic DNA, equivalent to some 30,000 T cell genomes, went into each replicate PCR. Purified libraries were quantified with a Qubit 3.0 fluorometer, sized on a Bioanalyzer 2100, and re-quantified with the KAPA Library Quantification kit. Each immunoSEQ 96-well plate was sequenced on its own single-read 150-cycle Illumina NextSeq 550 flow cell. On the authors' methods: The immunoSEQ output contained only junctional sequences without quality scores, so filtering could not match that applied to full-length reads. To assign V/J genes and CDR3, sequences were annotated against IMGT germline references using PyIR, a Python wrapper for IgBLAST v1.9. Reads were removed for weak V/J assignments (E-value above 1e-6), missing CDR3, stop codons, out-of-frame junctions, or ambiguous translated residues. V3J clonotypes were defined as sequences sharing the same inferred V gene, J gene, and CDR3 amino acid sequence. Percentage overlap between repertoires was calculated by dividing the number of shared unique clonotypes by the size of the smaller repertoire. Repertoire richness was assessed with RTK rarefaction, the Chao1 estimator, and Recon v2.1 estimates of unobserved clonotypes. OLGA was used to compute generation probabilities for all TCRbeta clonotypes that the gDNA method yielded from a handful of donors. As stored in TCRdb, this immuneACCESS dataset retains in-frame rearrangements with V and J assigned. A fraction of the clones does not appear; measured against another copy, unresolved V genes explain less than half of the discrepancy, and the remainder lacks a known reason. V and J calls and clone size are given by that table; D and trimming were obtained from the DNA. This sample comprises under 1 million clones, roughly 92% of them detected only once. The ten largest clones take up 24% of the sample.

Relative to germline, V is 1 base shorter and J is 4 bases shorter, with 4 bases between their ends. The CDR3 measures 12 amino acids from cysteine to phenylalanine. Of the read, only the CDR3 DNA is kept; its 36 bases are in frame from base 1. The germline V gene supplies CDR1 SGHAT and CDR2 FQNNGV. CD8 naive samples consisted of CD45RO-negative cells that were positively selected for CCR7, yielding a CD45RA+CCR7+ population without TemRA cells. The donors were healthy, HIV-negative adults with no recently reported acute infections or vaccinations. Every donor was a Caucasian adult residing in Nashville, Tennessee, USA. Blood was collected by leukapheresis, and PBMCs were isolated by Ficoll-Histopaque density gradient centrifugation and then cryopreserved in liquid nitrogen vapor phase. Purity and quantity of every magnetically sorted T cell population were checked by analytical flow cytometry. From each sorted fraction, genomic DNA was isolated and quantified by UV absorbance on a Nanodrop 2000c.

The specimen sequenced was naive CD8+ T cells sorted from blood. What this sample's cell subset or site label stands for: CD45RA+CCR7+. In this chain, TRBV11-2 is recombined with TRBJ1-1, with no reliable assignment of the D segment. The TCR sequence derives from a man under 40 in good health. The CDR3: CASSLGVTEAFF. The sequenced DNA: TGTGCCAGCAGCTTAGGAGTCACTGAAGCTTTCTTT.